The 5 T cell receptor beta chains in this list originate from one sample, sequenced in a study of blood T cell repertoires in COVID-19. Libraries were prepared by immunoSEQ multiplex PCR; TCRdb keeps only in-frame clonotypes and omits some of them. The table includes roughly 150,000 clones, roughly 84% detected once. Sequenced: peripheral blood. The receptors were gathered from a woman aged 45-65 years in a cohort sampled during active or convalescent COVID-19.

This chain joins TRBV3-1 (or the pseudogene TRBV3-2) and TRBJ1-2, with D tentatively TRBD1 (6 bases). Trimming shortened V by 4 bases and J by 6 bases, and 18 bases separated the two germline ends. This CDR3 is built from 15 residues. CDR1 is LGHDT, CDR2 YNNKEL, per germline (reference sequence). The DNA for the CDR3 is TGTGCCAGCAGCCTCCGGGACACTAAGGCCCATGGCTACACCTTC. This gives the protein CASSLRDTKAHGYTF.

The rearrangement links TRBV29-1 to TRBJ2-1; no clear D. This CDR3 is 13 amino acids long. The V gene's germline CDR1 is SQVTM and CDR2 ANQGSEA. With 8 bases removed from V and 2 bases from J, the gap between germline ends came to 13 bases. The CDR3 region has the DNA TGCAGCCATGGCGAGCGCGCCTACAATGAGCAGTTCTTC. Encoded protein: CSHGERAYNEQFF.

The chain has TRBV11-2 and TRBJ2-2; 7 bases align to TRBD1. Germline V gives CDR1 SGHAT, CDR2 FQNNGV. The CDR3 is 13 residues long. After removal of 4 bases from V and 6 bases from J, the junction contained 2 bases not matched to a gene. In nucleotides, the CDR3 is TGTGCCAGCAGCTATCAGGGGGCCGGGGAGCTGTTTTTT. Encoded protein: CASSYQGAGELFF.

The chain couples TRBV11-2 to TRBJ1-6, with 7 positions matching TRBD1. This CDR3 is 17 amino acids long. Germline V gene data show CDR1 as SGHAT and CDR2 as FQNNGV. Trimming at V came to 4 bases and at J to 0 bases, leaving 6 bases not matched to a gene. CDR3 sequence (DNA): TGTGCCAGCAGCTCAATCAGGGGGAGCTCCTATAATTCACCCCTCCACTTT. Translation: CASSSIRGSSYNSPLHF.

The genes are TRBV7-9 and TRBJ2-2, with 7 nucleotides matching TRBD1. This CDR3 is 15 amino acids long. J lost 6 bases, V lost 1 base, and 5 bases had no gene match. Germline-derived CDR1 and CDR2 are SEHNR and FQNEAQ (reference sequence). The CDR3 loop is CASSLEPGGSGELFF. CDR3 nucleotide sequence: TGTGCCAGCAGCTTAGAGCCAGGGGGTTCCGGGGAGCTGTTTTTT.